The 26 T cell receptor beta chains reported below all come from one sample, sequenced in a study of tumor-infiltrating lymphocytes in primary liver carcinoma. Total RNA (approximately 0.5 ug) served as template for TCR beta cDNA synthesis primed by a constant-region primer. For TCR beta, libraries were produced by three nested multiplex PCR rounds using slightly modified ARM-PCR. A C-beta reverse primer was combined with TRBV1-TRBV30 forward primers in the first two PCR rounds, and each round had approximately 10 cycles. TCRdb re-analysed the multiplex PCR reads in MiXCR, keeping a single row per CDR3 protein. Of roughly 80,000 distinct CDR3 sequences in the sample, approximately 70% are singletons; the top ten hold more than 25%. Joint extraction of RNA and DNA used about 17-32 mg of bulk tissue that was unsorted. The sample taken for sequencing was tumor-adjacent normal liver tissue. Receptors were obtained from a man aged 40-55 years with primary liver carcinoma and hepatitis B virus infection.

This clonotype was counted only a few times. Just one base apart from a much larger clone, this may be a read error. This chain connects TRBV29-1 to TRBJ1-5; the D gene is possibly TRBD1 (5 bases). This CDR3 contains 12 residues. V lost 4 bases, J lost 7 bases, and 11 bases lay in between. The germline gives CDR1 SQVTM, CDR2 ANQGSEA. CDR3 region: CSVGRAGQPQHF. Here the CDR3 DNA reads TGCAGCGTTGGCAGGGCGGGGCAGCCCCAGCATTTT.

A note on this clonotype: The CDR3 ends on some other residue instead of the conserved phenylalanine or tryptophan, so this is likely a read error. Because the CDR3's place on the DNA is in doubt, the DNA is left out and the CDR3 is given as listed by TCRdb. The chain recombines TRBV14 with TRBJ2-7; the listed D gene, TRBD1, was not tested against the DNA. Germline V gene data show CDR1 as SGHDN and CDR2 as FVKESK. 15 amino acids form the CDR3, both terminal residues included. The CDR3 loop reads CASSQGPGQVYEQCS.

This clonotype was seen a handful of times. This chain connects TRBV7-2 to TRBJ1-1; D ambiguous. The CDR3 extends over 15 amino acids. Deletions cut 1 base from V and 1 base from J, with 10 bases between. CDR1 and CDR2 from the germline V gene are SGHTA and FQGNSA. In DNA form, the CDR3 reads TGTGCCAGCAGCTTAGAGGTAGGGAGGAACACTGAAGCTTTCTTT. It encodes CASSLEVGRNTEAFF.

About this clonotype: An end of the junction does not agree with germline; a read error may underlie this. This sequence joins TRBV28 and TRBJ1-5, with TRBD1 identical over 10 bases. The CDR3 runs to 15 residues. CDR1 MDHEN and CDR2 SYDVKM come from the germline V gene. This chain's CDR3 is CASSPPGQGNQPQHF. The DNA of the CDR3 is TGCGCCAGCAGTCCCCCGGGACAGGGGAATCAGCCCCAGCATTTT.

With respect to this clonotype: A much bigger clone sits one base away, suggesting this may be a read error. V is TRBV29-1 and J is TRBJ1-1, with D unclear. Germline CDR1 and CDR2: SQVTM and ANQGSEA. V was shortened by 7 bases and J by 4 bases, with 16 bases between the two germline ends. This CDR3 is 13 amino acids long. CDR3 DNA: TGCAGCGCCACTAGGTCTGGGGTCACTGAAGCTTTCTTT. Translating it yields CSATRSGVTEAFF.

In the case of this clonotype: One end of the junction fails to match germline, which may point to a read error. The CDR3, as DNA: TGTGCCATCAGTGATAGGACGGGGACCGAAGCTTCCTTT. Its translation: CAISDRTGTEASF. The V gene is TRBV10-3, the J gene TRBJ1-1; TRBD1 is a possible D gene (5 bases). This CDR3 has 13 amino acids. The germline V gene encodes CDR1 ENHRY and CDR2 SYGVKD.

This clonotype was seen just once. The chain carries TRBV6-2 or TRBV6-3 and TRBJ2-1; TRBD2 might be the D (6 bases). This CDR3 is 14 amino acids long. Germline V lookup: CDR1 MNHEY, CDR2 SVGEGT. Trimming took off 9 bases at V and 10 bases at J, with 22 bases between the two ends. The CDR3 spells CARSTRTNGEEQFF. CDR3 sequence (DNA): TGTGCCAGGAGTACAAGGACTAACGGTGAAGAGCAGTTCTTC.

The rearrangement links TRBV10-3 to TRBJ2-1; 7 nucleotides agree with TRBD2. The CDR3 has 13 amino acids. V was pared by 11 bases and J by 5 bases, with 9 bases of the junction left unmatched. Germline V gene sequence: CDR1 ENHRY, CDR2 SYGVKD. The CDR3 DNA sequence: TGTGCCGTCACCGCGCGGGAGAACAATGAGCAGTTCTTC. Translated: CAVTARENNEQFF.

A note on this clonotype: One end of the junction fails to match germline, which may point to a read error. The rearrangement links TRBV5-1 to TRBJ2-1; the D is unclear. The end of the DNA aligns better with TRBJ2-7, so the J call may be wrong. The germline V gene encodes CDR1 SGHRS and CDR2 YFSETQ. The CDR3 runs 12 residues. This CDR3 is CAGSLGANEQYF. The CDR3 bases are TGCGCCGGCAGCTTGGGTGCGAATGAGCAGTACTTC.

The count of this clonotype is one. The germline gene is not matched at one end of the junction; a read error may be the cause. The chain has TRBV10-3 and TRBJ1-1, with 8 bases fitting TRBD1. The CDR3 extends over 14 amino acids. From germline, CDR1 is ENHRY and CDR2 SYGVKD. CDR3 region: CAISGQGQNTESFF. The CDR3 DNA sequence: TGTGCCATCAGCGGACAGGGTCAGAACACTGAATCTTTCTTT.

The chain couples TRBV5-5 to TRBJ1-5; D could derive from TRBD1 or TRBD2 (5 bases each). The DNA end lines up better with TRBJ2-3; the J call may be wrong. Germline CDR1 reads SGHKS; CDR2 reads YYEKEE (reference sequence). This CDR3 has 16 amino acids. The CDR3 DNA follows: TGTGCCAGCGGCTCGGGACGGACGATTAGCAATCAGCCCCAGTATTTT. It yields the protein CASGSGRTISNQPQYF.

About this clonotype itself: A read error may account for a junction end that differs from germline. This rearrangement joins TRBV12-3 or TRBV12-4 to TRBJ1-1; D perhaps matches TRBD1 (6 bases). The CDR3 spans 13 residues. This CDR3 reads CATSFSGAAEAIF. The DNA for the CDR3 is TGTGCCACCAGTTTTTCAGGGGCCGCTGAAGCTATCTTT.

This clonotype was counted a few times. One end of the junction fails to match germline, which may point to a read error. V gene TRBV30 combines with J gene TRBJ2-3; maybe TRBD1 (6 bases). CDR1 is GTSNPN and CDR2 is SVGIG in the germline V gene (reference sequence). This CDR3 is 13 amino acids long. CDR3 in amino acids: CVWSYQGRDMQYF. As DNA, the CDR3 is TGTGTCTGGAGTTACCAGGGGAGAGATATGCAGTATTTT.

Points on this clonotype: Germline and junction disagree at one end, which may indicate a read error. The chain recombines TRBV4-2 with TRBJ2-7; 9 nucleotides line up with TRBD2. The CDR3 totals 16 residues. From germline, CDR1 is LGHNA and CDR2 YNFKEQ. CDR3 sequence (DNA): TGTGCCAGCAACCAAGCGGCTAGCGGGGCTTCCTACGAGAAGTACTTC. Protein: CASNQAASGASYEKYF.

Regarding this clonotype: The germline gene is not matched at one end of the junction; a read error may be the cause. This chain connects TRBV4-1 to TRBJ2-5; D may be TRBD1 (7 bases). Looked up from germline, CDR1 is MGHRA and CDR2 is YSYEKL. The CDR3 sequence is 16 residues long. The CDR3 region has the DNA TGCGCCAGCAGCCGAGGGCAGGGGGGTTTTTGGGAGACCCAGTGCTTC. Residues: CASSRGQGGFWETQCF.

Regarding this clonotype: This may come from a read error, since a much larger clone is one base off. The chain couples TRBV29-1 to TRBJ2-3, with a weak D call TRBD1 (5 bases). V lost 4 bases to trimming and J lost 5 bases, with 10 bases between them. Germline CDR1 is SQVTM and CDR2 is ANQGSEA. This CDR3 region has 12 residues. The CDR3 bases are TGCAGCGTTGTTGAAGGGGTAGATACGCAGTATTTT. Translation gives CSVVEGVDTQYF.

Notes on this clonotype: The junction shows a germline mismatch at one end, possibly a read error. The CDR3 DNA is TGCGCCAGCAGAGTGTCCGCGGGAAGGTCCAGAGTGGATAGGAGGGCCGACGTCCTGACTTTC. This gives the protein CASRVSAGRSRVDRRADVLTF. This chain connects TRBV4-1 to TRBJ2-6; D is possibly TRBD2 (6 bases). This CDR3 is built from 21 residues. The germline gives CDR1 MGHRA, CDR2 YSYEKL.

This rearrangement joins TRBV4-1 to TRBJ2-1; D is uncertain. The CDR3 is 15 residues long. Germline CDR1 is MGHRA and CDR2 is YSYEKL. V lost 11 bases and J 7 bases, leaving 24 bases between the germline ends. The CDR3 spells CAYSQDGLSQNEQFF. The CDR3 bases are TGCGCCTACAGCCAAGATGGGCTATCACAAAATGAGCAGTTCTTC.

In the case of this clonotype: A read error may explain this, as a much larger clone is one base away. This sequence joins TRBV30 and TRBJ2-2; 12 nucleotides line up with TRBD2. Germline trimming cut 4 bases from V and 4 bases from J; bases unmatched to any gene: 7. The CDR3 is made up of 16 amino acids. Germline assignment: CDR1 GTSNPN and CDR2 SVGIG (reference sequence). CDR3 amino acids: CAWTELAGGPTGELFF. The CDR3 nucleotides are TGTGCCTGGACCGAACTAGCGGGAGGACCCACCGGGGAGCTGTTTTTT.

Worth noting for this clonotype: No conserved phenylalanine or tryptophan is present at the end of the CDR3, so a read error is the likely explanation. V usage is TRBV12-3 or TRBV12-4 and J usage is TRBJ2-2, with D hard to call. The germline V and J ends were trimmed by 8 bases and 6 bases, with 16 bases remaining between them. This CDR3 contains 14 residues. This CDR3 is CASCHHSGAGELFL. The CDR3 DNA follows: TGTGCCAGCTGCCACCACAGTGGGGCCGGGGAGCTGTTTCTT.

This chain links TRBV6-5 with TRBJ1-1; no reliable D call. Germline V gene sequence: CDR1 MNHEY, CDR2 SVGAGI. This CDR3 has 11 amino acids. The V and J ends lost 4 bases and 10 bases respectively, with 10 bases between them. CDR3 in DNA: TGTGCCAGCAGTTCCTCACATACAGCTTTCTTT. Translating gives CASSSSHTAFF.

A remark on this clonotype: Lacking the conserved final phenylalanine or tryptophan, this CDR3 likely reflects a read error. No DNA is shown, since the ends of the CDR3 on it are uncertain; the CDR3 is the one TCRdb lists. The chain links TRBV12-3 or TRBV12-4 to TRBJ2-1; the D call of TRBD2 is as the table states it, not checked on the DNA. Termini included, the CDR3 measures 15 amino acids. CDR3 in amino acids: CAILTGTSGRARLFY.

A note on this clonotype: As the CDR3 is not closed by the conserved phenylalanine or tryptophan, this likely results from a read error. It is unclear where the CDR3 begins or ends on the DNA, so no DNA is shown, and the CDR3 is as TCRdb lists it. The chain has TRBV5-5 and TRBJ1-2. CDR1 and CDR2 (germline): SGHKS, YYEKEE (reference sequence). The CDR3 adds up to 12 amino acids, both ends counted. The CDR3 loop is CASSSSMGGYTL.

About this clonotype: The junction does not match germline at one end; this may be a read error. The chain uses TRBV28 and TRBJ2-2; 11 nucleotides line up with TRBD2. This CDR3 has 15 residues. Germline CDR1 MDHEN, CDR2 SYDVKM. The CDR3 nucleotides are TGTGCCAGCCGACGACTAGCGGGAATGGTCGGGGAGCTGCCTTTT. Protein sequence: CASRRLAGMVGELPF.

The chain has TRBV6-1 and TRBJ2-7, with 12 positions matching TRBD2. The CDR3 has 16 amino acids. Germline V gene lookup returns CDR1 MNHNS and CDR2 SASEGT. The V segment lost 7 bases and the J segment 4 bases; nucleotides outside the gene matches: 11. The CDR3 loop reads CASISTWTSGNYEQYF. CDR3 DNA: TGTGCCAGCATCTCTACGTGGACTAGCGGGAATTACGAGCAGTACTTC.

Concerning this clonotype: A much larger clone lies a single base off, so this may be a read error. The genes are TRBV5-1 and TRBJ1-6; possible D gene TRBD1, 5 bases. The CDR3 covers 12 residues. Germline V CDR1 and CDR2: SGHRS, YFSETQ. This CDR3 reads CTSSLRGSPLHF. Written as DNA, the CDR3 is TGCACCAGCAGCCTTAGGGGTTCACCCCTCCACTTT.